Here is one T cell receptor (beta chain) with its context. This receptor's antigen is unknown. No base quality values were provided; no much bigger clone lies one nucleotide off. The data originate from a study of T cell responses to AZD1222 COVID-19 vaccine (dated by TCRdb to the early 2020s). Looking at the study overall: A total of 230 or so trial participants underwent TCR sequencing, of whom 207 received two doses of AZD1222 and about 26 received two doses of the MenACWY control vaccine. Enrollment into the trials was organized by age into subgroups of 18-55, 56-69 and 70-plus years, and those subgroups contained roughly 150, 30 and 60 TCR-sequenced participants, respectively. Overall results and qualifications from the work: Vaccine-associated CD4 TCRs spanned the whole spike protein, with dominant responses in regions 160-218 and 743-854. Reportedly, almost half of the unique spike-specific TCRs recognized epitopes lying outside the regions that are mutated in the B.1.351 and B.1.1.7 variants. A significant rise in spike-specific TCR breadth and depth was observed after two AZD1222 doses relative to day 0 and relative to MenACWY recipients. No day 14 peak-response samples were available, so repertoires were characterized only after the peak T cell response. The 56-69-year group was small, and its depth increase did not reach significance, likely because of low power. Most participants were white British and females outnumbered males, and the authors suggested that clonal diversity may have been underestimated. Conclusions about previously exposed vaccinees are limited because only six or seven AZD1222 recipients were SARS-CoV-2 seropositive at baseline.

What this sample's time point label stands for: about 28 days (+/-7) after the second vaccine dose. AZD1222 recipients given second doses at about 4 weeks or at about 12 weeks were pooled, since spike-specific TCR depth and breadth were not found to differ between the two schedules. Vaccinee samples came from UK trials COV001 and COV002, including a single-blind randomized controlled phase 2/3 trial of AZD1222 (ChAdOx1 nCoV-19) in healthy adults. Trial participant PBMC samples were collected at day 0 and day 28 after the second dose for TCRbeta chain sequencing. The CDR3 regions of human TCRbeta chains were subjected to immunosequencing. The source study handled its data this way. Repertoire TCRs were matched against a reference library of SARS-CoV-2-specific TCRs generated with the MIRA antigen-specificity platform. Breadth was defined as the fraction of unique TCRs that were SARS-CoV-2-associated, and depth was defined as the fraction of total T cells that were SARS-CoV-2-associated. Using the MIRA data, each spike-specific TCR was mapped to the spike region that the TCR reacts to and placed in a CD4 or CD8 class. Log10-transformed breadth and depth values were compared by one-way ANOVA with Sidak's multiple comparisons tests. TCRdb mirrors the immuneACCESS table, restricted to in-frame sequences. Some clones are absent from its copies; in checked studies, under half trace to an unresolved V gene, and the reason for the others is unknown. The V and J calls and clone size are taken from that table; D and trimming were inferred from the DNA. Recorded for this sample are 110,000 to 150,000 clones; roughly 90% of them occurred a single time. The ten top clones hold less than 3.5% of the sample.

Unmatched junction bases come to 4, with V trimmed by 3 bases and J by 3 bases. The germline V gene gives CDR1 as MDHEN and CDR2 as SYDVKM. The CDR3, from cysteine to phenylalanine, totals 14 residues. Only the CDR3 part of the read is kept: 42 bases, read in frame from the first base. This sequence originates from an adult who received the AZD1222 COVID-19 vaccine. The receptor chain draws on TRBV28 and TRBJ1-1, and TRBD1 aligns with 7 junction nucleotides. The source material was peripheral blood, sampled 28 days after the second AZD1222 dose. For the CDR3, the sequence is CASSLRDSHTEAFF. The nucleotide sequence reads as follows: TGTGCCAGCAGTTTGAGGGACAGTCACACTGAAGCTTTCTTT. Joined to the reference TRBV28 and TRBJ1-1 proteins, this CDR3 gives the full variable domain: DVKVTQSSRYLVKRTGEKVFLECVQDMDHENMFWYRQDPGLGLRLIYFSYDVKMKEKGDIPEGYSVSREKKERFSLILESASTNQTSMYLCASSLRDSHTEAFFGQGTRLTVV.